A single sample is the source of the 7 T cell receptor beta chains below, sequenced in a study of blood T cell repertoires in COVID-19. Generated by immunoSEQ multiplex PCR, the TCRdb table keeps only in-frame clones and is missing some. Found here are approximately 81,000 clones, around nine tenths of them singletons; the top ten hold 0.95% to 1.5%. The specimen sequenced was PBMCs or T cells enriched from blood (not recorded which). The receptors derive from a woman between 50 and 59 years old with acute COVID-19.

This clone was detected only a few times. The chain links TRBV5-4 to TRBJ1-5; D not certain. V lost 2 bases and J 6 bases, leaving 6 bases between the germline ends. In germline, CDR1 is SGHNT, CDR2 YYREEE (reference sequence). This CDR3 has 12 residues. The CDR3 loop is CASSLYGQPQHF. CDR3 nucleotide sequence: TGTGCCAGCAGCTTATACGGTCAGCCCCAGCATTTT.

This rearrangement joins TRBV13 to TRBJ2-7; the D gene is possibly TRBD1 (6 bases). This CDR3 comprises 13 residues. V was clipped by 5 bases and J by 6 bases, with 14 bases between them. Germline CDR1 is PRHDT and CDR2 is FYEKMQ (reference sequence). DNA of the CDR3: TGTGCCAGCAGCATACGACAGGTGCGCGAGCAGTACTTC. It encodes CASSIRQVREQYF.

The chain has TRBV6-6 and TRBJ1-5; perhaps TRBD1 as D (5 bases). The CDR3 has 15 amino acids. Trimming removed 4 bases from V and 7 bases from J, with 17 bases in between. Germline V CDR1 and CDR2: MNHNY, SVGAGI (reference sequence). The CDR3 protein is CASSSRDFGGQPQHF. In DNA, the CDR3 is TGTGCCAGCAGTTCCAGGGACTTCGGCGGACAGCCCCAGCATTTT.

V gene TRBV29-1 combines with J gene TRBJ1-1, with 8 bases aligning to TRBD1. Germline values: CDR1 SQVTM, CDR2 ANQGSEA. CDR3 length: 13 residues. After removal of 4 bases from V and 0 bases from J, the junction contained 1 base not matched to a gene. The CDR3 coding sequence is TGCAGCGTTGTACAGGGGGTGAACACTGAAGCTTTCTTT. Translating it yields CSVVQGVNTEAFF. The whole variable domain, remainder taken from reference TRBV29-1 and TRBJ1-1, is SAVISQKPSRDICQRGTSLTIQCQVDSQVTMMFWYRQQPGQSLTLIATANQGSEATYESGFVIDKFPISRPNLTFSTLTVSNMSPEDSSIYLCSVVQGVNTEAFFGQGTRLTVV.

J is TRBJ2-7 and V is TRBV3-1 (or the pseudogene TRBV3-2); 8 positions match TRBD2. Trimming took 0 bases from V and 5 from J; bases not matched to a gene: 9. Germline V lookup: CDR1 LGHDT, CDR2 YNNKEL (reference sequence). The CDR3 contains 16 residues. CDR3 DNA sequence: TGTGCCAGCAGCCAAGATCGGGGGGGTATTATACACGAGCAGTACTTC. Protein: CASSQDRGGIIHEQYF.

The V call is TRBV4-2, the J call TRBJ2-7, with TRBD1 matching 8 bases. CDR3 size: 15 residues. V lost 4 bases and J lost 3; bases outside the gene matches: 8. CDR1 LGHNA and CDR2 YNFKEQ come from the germline V gene. CDR3 amino acids: CASSPEQGEFYEQYF. The CDR3 region has the DNA TGTGCCAGCAGCCCGGAACAGGGGGAGTTCTACGAGCAGTACTTC.

The chain uses TRBV27 and TRBJ1-2, with 9 nucleotides matching TRBD1. Losses at the gene ends were 6 bases for V and 6 bases for J; bases not matched to a gene: 5. Germline values: CDR1 MNHEY, CDR2 SMNVEV (reference sequence). The CDR3 is 13 residues long. CDR3 sequence (DNA): TGTGCCAGCAGGCGGGACAGGGAGGATGGCTACACCTTC. Amino acid sequence: CASRRDREDGYTF.